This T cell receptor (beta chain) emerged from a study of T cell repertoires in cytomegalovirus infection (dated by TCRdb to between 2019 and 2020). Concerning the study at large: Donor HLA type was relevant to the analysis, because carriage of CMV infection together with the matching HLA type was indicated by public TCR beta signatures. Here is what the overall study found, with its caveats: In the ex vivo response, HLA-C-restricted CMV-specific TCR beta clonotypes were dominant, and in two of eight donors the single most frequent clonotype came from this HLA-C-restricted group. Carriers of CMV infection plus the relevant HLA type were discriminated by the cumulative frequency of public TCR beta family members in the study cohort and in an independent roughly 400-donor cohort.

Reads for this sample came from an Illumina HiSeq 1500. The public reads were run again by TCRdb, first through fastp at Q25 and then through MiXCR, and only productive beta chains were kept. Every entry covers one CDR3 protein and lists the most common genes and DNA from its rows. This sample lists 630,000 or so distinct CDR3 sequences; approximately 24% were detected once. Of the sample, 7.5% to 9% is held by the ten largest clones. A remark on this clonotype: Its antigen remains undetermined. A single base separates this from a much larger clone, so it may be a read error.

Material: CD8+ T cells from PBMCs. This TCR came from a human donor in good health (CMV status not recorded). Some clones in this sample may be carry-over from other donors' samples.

CDR3 protein: CANSEPREGESSYEQYF. The DNA sequence is given as TGCGCCAACAGTGAGCCGAGGGAGGGGGAAAGCTCCTACGAGCAGTACTTC. The chain is made from TRBV10-2 and TRBJ2-7; TRBD2 is possibly the D segment (7 matching bases). Measured from the cysteine to the phenylalanine, the CDR3 is 17 residues long. The only DNA kept is the CDR3, 51 bases in frame from the first base. The germline V gene provides CDR1 WSHSY and CDR2 SAAADI.